This TCR beta chain came from a study of T cell clonality in common variable immunodeficiency. Only in-frame clones appear in the TCRdb table, and some are missing; sequencing was by immunoSEQ multiplex PCR. Observed in the sample are tens of thousands of clones, none of them singletons. A note on this clone: The read falls 3 residues short of the CDR3 end, and the missing part is taken from the germline J gene.

V gave up 5 bases and J gave up 1 base; unmatched junction bases: 3. Germline V CDR1 and CDR2: SEHNR, FQNEAQ (reference sequence). The CDR3 loop spans 14 amino acids. The sequence derives from a person aged 18-69 years in good health. The rearrangement links TRBV7-9 to TRBJ1-1; the match to TRBD1 covers 8 bases. The sample taken for sequencing was peripheral blood mononuclear cells. The chain's CDR3 is CASSATGGNTEAFF. The CDR3 DNA, read in part, is TGTGCCAGCAGCGCTACAGGGGGGAACACTGAA.